The clone carrying this T cell receptor beta chain was seen a handful of times. Its antigen is as yet unknown. Use of 60 Vbeta and 13 Jbeta primers characterized the PCR. Profiling relied on immunoSEQ multiplex PCR, and the TCRdb table lists in-frame clones only, not all of them. The table has about 120,000 clones, roughly 70% seen once. This sample is part of a study of cytomegalovirus exposure and HLA in healthy donors. The study's findings and limits: Among the sequence variants, a highly shared cluster was likely an artifact of sequencing. HLA allele associations emerged for some 16,000 TCR beta sequences in a later analysis, at 0.05 false discovery rate. Presence/absence analyses treated sequencing depth as roughly uniform across donors.

This CDR3 has 15 residues. V shed 5 bases, J shed 0 bases, and the junction held 4 bases outside the gene matches. Per germline, CDR1 MNHNS and CDR2 SASEGT. The chain is built from TRBV6-1 and TRBJ1-3, with TRBD1 matching 7 bases. The sequenced sample consisted of PBMCs. The sequence was obtained from a woman under 30 in good health and CMV-seronegative. CDR3 DNA sequence: TGTGCCAGCAGTATGGACAGGTCCTCTGGAAACACCATATATTTT. It codes for CASSMDRSSGNTIYF.